This entry is about one T cell receptor (beta chain). Its antigen is unknown. It has no much larger one-base neighbor in the sample; base qualities were not kept. TCRbeta CDR3 regions were amplified from genomic DNA using the immunoSEQ Assay, a bias-controlled multiplex PCR. The authors' analysis ran thus. Within the assay, amplification of reference gene primers was used to estimate how many nucleated cells each sample contained. Sequence reads were collapsed and filtered to measure the absolute abundance of every unique TCRbeta CDR3 rearrangement. Productive Simpson clonality was computed per sample as the square root of Simpson's diversity index over productive rearrangements. Entries here come from immuneACCESS through TCRdb and include only in-frame sequences with V and J called. Some clones fail to appear in such tables; in the studies checked, an unresolved V gene covers under half of the shortfall, and the cause of the remainder is unknown. V and J calls and clone size are as listed in that table; D and trimming were resolved from the DNA. Recorded for this sample are more than 110,000 clones; roughly 75% of them occurred a single time. The ten most abundant clones make up more than 5% of the sample.

Participants in the prospective study were aged 18 to 89 years, lived in about two dozen United States geographic areas, and enrolled through a virtual design. To assign participants to cohorts, the prospective study relied on clinical history that participants themselves reported in a screening survey and a study questionnaire. For ImmuneRACE Cohort 3, a participant was defined as recovered based on two consecutive negative NP/OP PCR tests, clearance by a healthcare professional, or resolution of symptoms. Mobile phlebotomists in the prospective study collected whole blood, serum and a nasopharyngeal or oropharyngeal swab from every participant. Additional blood draws and questionnaires over a 2-month period could optionally be provided by prospective study participants. Before DNA extraction, prospective study blood samples were shipped either frozen or at room temperature. This entry belongs to a study of blood T cell repertoires in COVID-19 (TCRdb year 2020). About the full investigation: Collaborator samples came from the United States, Italy and Spain and covered acute and convalescent phases of COVID-19. The prospective study material was composed of cDNA or gDNA derived from T cells, B-cell-depleted T cells, or PBMCs. Deeply sampled blood TCRbeta repertoires from subjects exposed to, actively infected with, or recovered from COVID-19 were included in the dataset. The repertoires were made available in a free public database intended to serve as a resource for research on the immune response to SARS-CoV-2. The samples were drawn from two sources: the first 160 participants of the ongoing ImmuneRACE study, and 1,000 to 1,500 subjects contributed by 6 global collaborators. Nearly every sample came with metadata listing a de-identified subject ID, COVID-19 status, age in years and sex. Where available, HLA class I and class II types were taken from metadata supplied by the sample provider and were not determined by assay-based typing.

As encoded in the germline V gene (reference sequence), CDR1 is LGHDT while CDR2 is YNNKEL. The CDR3 measures 17 amino acids from cysteine to phenylalanine. The DNA shown is the 51-base CDR3, in frame from base 1. At the junction V is shortened by 6 bases and J by 7 bases; bases outside the gene matches: 15. What the authors observed across the whole study: Clinical and demographic metadata were provided uncurated, with the amount varying by source and participant.

The rearranged segments are TRBV3-1 (or the pseudogene TRBV3-2) and TRBJ1-6; 7 middle bases align to TRBD1. The clonotype was recovered from a woman aged 50 to 60 who had recovered from COVID-19. Sequenced material: PBMCs or T cells enriched from blood (not recorded which). The CDR3 protein sequence reads: CASRGNLEGQQNSPLHF. The nucleotide sequence reads TGTGCCAGCAGAGGCAACTTGGAGGGACAGCAAAATTCACCCCTCCACTTT.